Sequencing of this T cell receptor beta chain was carried out in a study of radiotherapy plus CTLA-4 blockade in lung cancer. Study overall: Disease control was present in 30% to 40% of patients, and objective responses in approximately 20%.

Study-level points and caveats: Early clonal dynamics of blood T cells, together with interferon-beta, were reported as the best response predictor.

Germline-derived CDR1 and CDR2 are SEHNR and FQNEAQ (reference sequence). The CDR3 is 12 residues long. The germline V and J ends were trimmed by 3 bases and 5 bases, with 5 bases remaining between them. Sequenced by immunoSEQ multiplex PCR; TCRdb stores in-frame clones only, minus some. The data show nearly 110,000 clones, over 65% seen once. Comments on this clone: Its antigen is currently unknown. The same CDR3 also results from other DNA sequences found in this sample.

The receptor's source is a human donor with non-small cell lung cancer that progressed on radiotherapy plus ipilimumab. Some clones in this sample may be carry-over from other donors' samples. V usage is TRBV7-9 and J usage is TRBJ1-5; D gene ambiguous. Sample: peripheral blood, taken from a patient treated with radiotherapy plus ipilimumab. CDR3 sequence reads: CASSFGDQPQHF. As DNA, the CDR3 is TGTGCCAGCAGCTTCGGGGATCAGCCCCAGCATTTT.